The 13 T cell receptor beta chains below come from one sample, sequenced in a study of CD8+ T cells in alopecia areata. It was cDNA, reverse transcribed from extracted RNA, that served as the sequencing template. Produced via immunoSEQ multiplex PCR; TCRdb's table is partial and in-frame only. The data show under 75,000 clones, 40% to 50% seen once. Material: CD8+ T cells sorted from blood, obtained at week 0. These receptors were obtained from a human donor with alopecia areata.

This clone occurred a few times. The chain links TRBV29-1 to TRBJ2-3; 10 bases are a match to TRBD2. Germline loops: CDR1 SQVTM, CDR2 ANQGSEA. This CDR3 region has 13 residues. V lost 6 bases to trimming and J lost 2 bases; unmatched junction nucleotides: 2. CDR3 DNA sequence: TGCAGCGTAGCGGGAGGGATCACAGATACGCAGTATTTT. Encoded protein: CSVAGGITDTQYF.

In its sample, this clone was seen a few times. V and J are TRBV30 and TRBJ2-1; 7 nucleotides line up with TRBD2. The germline V gene has CDR1 GTSNPN and CDR2 SVGIG (reference sequence). V was pared by 4 bases and J by 0 bases, with 3 bases of the junction left unmatched. The CDR3 has 14 residues. The CDR3, as DNA: TGTGCCTGGATACGGGAGGACTCCTACAATGAGCAGTTCTTC. As protein: CAWIREDSYNEQFF.

This rearrangement joins TRBV6-5 to TRBJ2-3; D might be TRBD1 or TRBD2, each matching 7 bases. V lost 8 bases, J lost 8 bases, and 23 bases lay in between. From germline, CDR1 is MNHEY and CDR2 SVGAGI. The CDR3 spans 15 residues. The CDR3 DNA reads TGTGCCAGCGGACAGGCACCCGGGAGGATTCCTACGCAGTATTTT. Its protein product is CASGQAPGRIPTQYF.

The chain joins TRBV6-5 to TRBJ2-7; D not certain. The germline V and J ends were trimmed by 8 bases and 2 bases, with 10 bases remaining between them. Germline CDR1 and CDR2: MNHEY and SVGAGI. The CDR3 contains 12 residues. The CDR3, as DNA: TGTGCCAGCGGAGTTGGAACCTACGAGCAGTACTTC. As protein: CASGVGTYEQYF.

The sample holds a few counts of this clone. The chain links TRBV20-1 to TRBJ2-7, with D unclear. Trimming stripped 7 bases from V and 1 base from J, with 5 bases between. CDR1 and CDR2 from the germline V gene are DFQATT and SNEGSKA (reference sequence). CDR3 length equals 10 residues. Here the CDR3 reads CSVRSYEQYF. The CDR3 nucleotides read TGCAGTGTACGGTCCTACGAGCAGTACTTC.

The chain carries TRBV23-1 and TRBJ2-5; a possible D gene is TRBD1 (6 bases). TRBV23-1 is sorted into the ORF group, with uncertain function. The CDR3 contains 13 residues. V shed 10 bases and J shed 2 bases, with 14 bases lying between them. The CDR3 sequence is CAMKTRGQETQYF. CDR3 DNA: TGCGCCATGAAGACCAGGGGTCAAGAGACCCAGTACTTC.

This clone was observed a single time. The chain employs TRBV15 and TRBJ2-1, with D possibly TRBD1 on 5 matching bases. This CDR3 contains 12 residues. Germline CDR1 is LNHNV and CDR2 is YYDKDF (reference sequence). The germline V and J ends were trimmed by 3 bases and 14 bases, with 14 bases remaining between them. CDR3 nucleotides: TGTGCCACCAGCAGCCTTGGGGCCAGGGAGTTCTTC. Translating it yields CATSSLGAREFF.

V gene TRBV5-6 combines with J gene TRBJ1-3; D is uncertain. The CDR3 extends over 13 amino acids. V lost 4 bases, J lost 0 bases, and 5 bases lay in between. Looked up from germline, CDR1 is SGHDT and CDR2 is YYEEEE. CDR3: CASSTPSGNTIYF. Written as DNA, the CDR3 is TGTGCCAGCAGCACTCCCTCTGGAAACACCATATATTTT.

V is TRBV28 and J is TRBJ2-1; D ambiguous. Germline values: CDR1 MDHEN, CDR2 SYDVKM. V was pared by 7 bases and J by 4 bases, with 5 bases between. This CDR3 spans 11 amino acids. CDR3 in amino acids: CASTEYNEQFF. CDR3 nucleotides: TGTGCCAGCACCGAATACAATGAGCAGTTCTTC.

CDR3 sequence (DNA): TGTGCCAGCAGTTTAGCGGGAGGGCTAAACTACGAGCAGTACTTC. It codes for CASSLAGGLNYEQYF. The rearrangement uses TRBV27 and TRBJ2-7; TRBD2 matches 9 bases. This CDR3 contains 15 residues. Per germline, CDR1 MNHEY and CDR2 SMNVEV (reference sequence). The J segment lost 3 bases and the V segment lost 2 bases, leaving 5 bases of the junction unmatched.

DNA of the CDR3: TGCAGCGTTGTGGTTAGCGGGAGGGCCGTGGAGCAGTACTTC. Translated, it gives CSVVVSGRAVEQYF. V gene TRBV29-1 combines with J gene TRBJ2-7; 11 bases are shared with TRBD2. This CDR3 has 14 amino acids. Germline CDR1 SQVTM, CDR2 ANQGSEA. Trimming at V came to 4 bases and at J to 7 bases, leaving 9 bases not matched to a gene.

The chain combines TRBV28 with TRBJ2-1, with no clear D. This CDR3 is built from 14 residues. Germline V CDR1 and CDR2: MDHEN, SYDVKM. V was shortened by 8 bases and J by 0 bases, with 11 bases between the two germline ends. The CDR3 here is CASAATDSYNEQFF. The CDR3 DNA reads as TGTGCCAGCGCTGCGACGGACTCCTACAATGAGCAGTTCTTC.

This sequence joins TRBV30 and TRBJ2-7; D is unresolved. Trimming removed 0 bases from V and 3 bases from J, with 6 bases in between. This CDR3 contains 12 residues. CDR1 is GTSNPN, CDR2 SVGIG, per germline (reference sequence). The CDR3 sequence is CAWSVIFYEQYF. The CDR3, as DNA: TGTGCCTGGAGTGTAATTTTCTACGAGCAGTACTTC.